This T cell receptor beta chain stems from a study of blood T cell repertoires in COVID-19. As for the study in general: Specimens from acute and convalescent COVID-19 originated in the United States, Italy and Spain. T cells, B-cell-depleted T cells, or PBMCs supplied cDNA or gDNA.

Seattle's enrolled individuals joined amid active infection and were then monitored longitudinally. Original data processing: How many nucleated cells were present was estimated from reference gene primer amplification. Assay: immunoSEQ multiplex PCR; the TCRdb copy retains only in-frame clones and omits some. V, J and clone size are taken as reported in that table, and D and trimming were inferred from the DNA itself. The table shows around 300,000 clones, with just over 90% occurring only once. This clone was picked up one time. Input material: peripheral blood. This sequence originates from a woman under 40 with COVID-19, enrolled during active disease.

The CDR3, as DNA: TGTGCCAGCAGCTCATTACAGGGATACGAGCAGTACTTC. Protein sequence: CASSSLQGYEQYF. V and J are TRBV7-8 and TRBJ2-7, with a possible D match to TRBD1 (6 bases). V lost 4 bases to trimming and J lost 4 bases, with 11 bases between them. CDR1 is SGHVS and CDR2 is FQNEAQ in the germline V gene. This CDR3 is built from 13 residues.